Included here is one T cell receptor (beta chain) sequence, with context. What it binds is unknown. This sample was taken from a study of OX40 agonist ivuxolimab in advanced cancers. In the study overall: Of mixed ages from about 20 to 80 and averaging about 65 years, the group was roughly 85% male. Overall study results and limits: Expanded clones were, on average, more numerous in CD8+ T cells than in CD4+.

Repertoires were generated with immunoSEQ multiplex PCR, while TCRdb's copy carries only in-frame clones and drops some. Here the sample spans fewer than 80,000 clones, roughly 80% being singletons. The receptor was isolated from an adult with an advanced solid tumor such as melanoma, head and neck, liver or kidney cancer. The sequences come from CD4+ or CD8+ T cells sorted from blood, collected in a trial of the OX40 agonist ivuxolimab.

The CDR3 loop reads CATSRGRTGTASKAYEQYF. CDR3 sequence (DNA): TGTGCCACCAGCAGAGGTAGAACCGGGACAGCATCGAAAGCCTACGAGCAGTACTTC. The chain combines TRBV15 with TRBJ2-7, with 7 bases fitting TRBD1. With 1 base clipped from V and 2 bases from J, the junction kept 17 bases outside the gene matches. This CDR3 comprises 19 residues. Germline V gives CDR1 LNHNV, CDR2 YYDKDF (reference sequence).